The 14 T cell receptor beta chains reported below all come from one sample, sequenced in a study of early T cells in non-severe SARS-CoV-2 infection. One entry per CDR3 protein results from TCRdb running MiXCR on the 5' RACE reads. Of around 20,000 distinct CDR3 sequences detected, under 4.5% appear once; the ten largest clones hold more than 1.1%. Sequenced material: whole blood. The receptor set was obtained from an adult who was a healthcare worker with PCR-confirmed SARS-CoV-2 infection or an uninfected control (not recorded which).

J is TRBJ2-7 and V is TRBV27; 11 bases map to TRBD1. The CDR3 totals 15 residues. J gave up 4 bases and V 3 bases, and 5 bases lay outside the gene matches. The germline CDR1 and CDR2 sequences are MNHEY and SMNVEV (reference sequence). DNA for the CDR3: TGTGCCAGCAGTTTCGCCGGGACAGGGGGTTACGAGCAGTACTTC. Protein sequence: CASSFAGTGGYEQYF.

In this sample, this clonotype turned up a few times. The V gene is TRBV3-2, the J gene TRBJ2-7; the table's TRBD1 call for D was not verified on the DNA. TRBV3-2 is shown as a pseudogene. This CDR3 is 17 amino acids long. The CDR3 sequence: CASSHKYGQRMPYEQYF. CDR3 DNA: TGTGCCAGCAGTCACAAGTATGGACAGCGGATGCCCTACGAGCAGTACTTC.

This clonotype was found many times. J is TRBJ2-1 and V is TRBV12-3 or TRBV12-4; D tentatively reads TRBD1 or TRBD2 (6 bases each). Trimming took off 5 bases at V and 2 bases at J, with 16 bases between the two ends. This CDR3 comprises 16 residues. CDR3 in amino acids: CASSLTSRGAYNEQFF. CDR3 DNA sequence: TGTGCCAGCAGTCTGACTAGTAGGGGGGCCTACAATGAGCAGTTCTTC.

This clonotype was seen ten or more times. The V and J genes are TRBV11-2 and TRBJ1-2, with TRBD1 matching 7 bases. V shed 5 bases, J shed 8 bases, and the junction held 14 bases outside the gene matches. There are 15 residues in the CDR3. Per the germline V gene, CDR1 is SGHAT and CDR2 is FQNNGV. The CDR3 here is CASSTDRDHVRGYTF. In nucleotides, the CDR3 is TGTGCCAGCAGCACAGACAGGGATCATGTGCGAGGCTACACCTTC.

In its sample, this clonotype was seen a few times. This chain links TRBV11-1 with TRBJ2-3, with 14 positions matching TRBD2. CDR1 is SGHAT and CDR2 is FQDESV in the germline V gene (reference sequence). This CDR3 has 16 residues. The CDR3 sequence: CATGLAGVDSTDTQYF. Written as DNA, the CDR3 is TGTGCGACGGGACTAGCGGGGGTCGATAGCACAGATACGCAGTATTTT.

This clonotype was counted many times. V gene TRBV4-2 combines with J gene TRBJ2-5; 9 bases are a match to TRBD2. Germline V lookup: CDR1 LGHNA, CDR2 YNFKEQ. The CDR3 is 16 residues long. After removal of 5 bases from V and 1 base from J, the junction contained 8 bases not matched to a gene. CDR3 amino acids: CASSFGSGGLQETQYF. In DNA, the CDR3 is TGTGCCAGCAGCTTTGGAAGCGGGGGGCTCCAAGAGACCCAGTACTTC.

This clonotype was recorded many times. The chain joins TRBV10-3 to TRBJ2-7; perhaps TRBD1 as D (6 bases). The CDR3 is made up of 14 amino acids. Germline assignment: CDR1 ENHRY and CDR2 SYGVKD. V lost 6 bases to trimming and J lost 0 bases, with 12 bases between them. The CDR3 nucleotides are TGTGCCATCAGCTTACAGGGTACCTCCTACGAGCAGTACTTC. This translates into CAISLQGTSYEQYF.

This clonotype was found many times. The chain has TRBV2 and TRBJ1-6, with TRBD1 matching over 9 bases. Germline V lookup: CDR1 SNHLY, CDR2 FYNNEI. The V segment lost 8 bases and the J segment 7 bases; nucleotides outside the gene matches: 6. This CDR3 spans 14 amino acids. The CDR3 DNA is TGTGCCAGCGGGGGACAGGGAGTGAATTCACCCCTCCACTTT. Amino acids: CASGGQGVNSPLHF.

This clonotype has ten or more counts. Written as DNA, the CDR3 is TGTGCCAGCAGAACCCCCGGGACAGGGGGGAGCGCCGGGGAGCTGTTTTTT. This encodes CASRTPGTGGSAGELFF. The V call is TRBV11-2, the J call TRBJ2-2; 11 bases are shared with TRBD1. The germline gives CDR1 SGHAT, CDR2 FQNNGV. Losses at the gene ends were 6 bases for V and 6 bases for J; bases not matched to a gene: 12. The CDR3 runs to 17 residues.

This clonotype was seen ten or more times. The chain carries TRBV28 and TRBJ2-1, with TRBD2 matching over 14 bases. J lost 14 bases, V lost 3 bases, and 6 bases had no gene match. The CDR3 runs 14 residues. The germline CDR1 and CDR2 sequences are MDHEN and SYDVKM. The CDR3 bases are TGTGCCAGCAGTTTGACTAGCGGGGGGGCCGGTGAGTTCTTC. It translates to CASSLTSGGAGEFF.

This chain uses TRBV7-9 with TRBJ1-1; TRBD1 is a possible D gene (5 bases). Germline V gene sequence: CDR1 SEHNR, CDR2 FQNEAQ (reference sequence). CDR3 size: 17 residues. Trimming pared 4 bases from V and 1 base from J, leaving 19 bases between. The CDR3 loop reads CASSWDPVEAGNTEAFF. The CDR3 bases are TGTGCCAGCAGCTGGGACCCCGTGGAGGCCGGGAACACTGAAGCTTTCTTT.

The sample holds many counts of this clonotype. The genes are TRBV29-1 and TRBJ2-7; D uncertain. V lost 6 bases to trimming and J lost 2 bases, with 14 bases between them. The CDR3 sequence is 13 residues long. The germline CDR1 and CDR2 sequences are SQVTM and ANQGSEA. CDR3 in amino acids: CSVRDGLPYEQYF. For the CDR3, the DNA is TGCAGCGTCCGCGACGGGCTTCCCTACGAGCAGTACTTC.

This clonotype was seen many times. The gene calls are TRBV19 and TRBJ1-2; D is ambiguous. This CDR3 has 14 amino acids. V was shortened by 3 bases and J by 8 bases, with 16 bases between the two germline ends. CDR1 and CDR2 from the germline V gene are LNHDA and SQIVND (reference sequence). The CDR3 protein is CASSIDRSLVGYTF. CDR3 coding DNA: TGTGCCAGTAGTATCGACCGATCCCTTGTAGGCTACACCTTC.

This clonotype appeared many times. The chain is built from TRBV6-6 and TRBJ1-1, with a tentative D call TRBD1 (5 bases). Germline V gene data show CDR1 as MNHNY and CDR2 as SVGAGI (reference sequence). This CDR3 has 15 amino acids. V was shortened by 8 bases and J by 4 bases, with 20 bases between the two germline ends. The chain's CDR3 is CASSPLFGGSTEAFF. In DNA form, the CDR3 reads TGTGCCAGCTCCCCGCTTTTCGGGGGGAGCACTGAAGCTTTCTTT.